One and the same sample provided the 15 T cell receptor beta chains below, sequenced in a study of cytomegalovirus exposure and HLA in healthy donors. The PCR ran on 60 Vbeta and 13 Jbeta primers. TCRdb keeps only in-frame clones here, not all; method: immunoSEQ multiplex PCR. The profile shows roughly 150,000 clones, approximately 88% of them singletons. The sequenced material came from PBMCs. The receptors were gathered from a boy younger than 10 in good health and CMV-seronegative.

The chain has TRBV6-1 and TRBJ2-1; D is unclear. V was cut by 8 bases and J by 6 bases, with 14 bases left in between. Germline CDR1 reads MNHNS; CDR2 reads SASEGT. This CDR3 has 13 residues. CDR3 sequence: CASLLVSVNEQFF. The CDR3 nucleotides read TGTGCCAGCTTACTGGTTTCTGTCAATGAGCAGTTCTTC.

This clone showed up just a few times. The genes are TRBV6-6 and TRBJ2-7, with a tentative D call TRBD1 (6 bases). V was trimmed by 7 bases and J by 6 bases, leaving 16 bases between them. This CDR3 is built from 13 residues. Germline loops: CDR1 MNHNY, CDR2 SVGAGI (reference sequence). The CDR3 DNA reads TGTGCCAGCACTAAGCCAGGGGTGAGCGAGCAGTACGTC. Translation: CASTKPGVSEQYV.

The chain combines TRBV5-6 with TRBJ1-3, with a tentative D call TRBD1 (5 bases). The germline V and J ends were trimmed by 4 bases and 4 bases, with 18 bases remaining between them. This CDR3 has 16 amino acids. CDR1 and CDR2 (germline): SGHDT, YYEEEE. The CDR3 DNA is TGTGCCAGCAGCCGAGGACTAGAGGGGTCGGGAAACACCATATATTTT. Amino acid sequence: CASSRGLEGSGNTIYF.

This clone occurred once. The chain couples TRBV5-4 to TRBJ1-1; 7 bases line up with TRBD1. Germline CDR1 SGHNT, CDR2 YYREEE (reference sequence). With V trimmed by 0 bases and J by 0 bases, 2 bases remained unmatched. The CDR3 totals 15 residues. This CDR3 reads CASSLGTGMNTEAFF. CDR3 bases: TGTGCCAGCAGCTTGGGGACAGGCATGAACACTGAAGCTTTCTTT.

The count of this clone is one. The rearrangement joins TRBV10-3 to TRBJ1-5; TRBD1 matches at 8 bases. Germline-derived CDR1 and CDR2 are ENHRY and SYGVKD. CDR3 length: 14 residues. V was clipped by 10 bases and J by 0 bases; unmatched bases: 5. The CDR3 sequence is CATGQGFSNQPQHF. The CDR3 DNA reads as TGTGCCACCGGACAGGGCTTTAGCAATCAGCCCCAGCATTTT.

As concerns this clone: Other DNA sequences from this sample encode an identical CDR3 as well. The genes are TRBV5-4 and TRBJ2-2; D is undetermined. The V gene's germline CDR1 is SGHNT and CDR2 YYREEE (reference sequence). V lost 5 bases and J lost 1, with 12 bases in between. The CDR3 runs 15 residues. DNA for the CDR3: TGTGCCAGCAGTTACCAGCGCGGGAACACCGGGGAGCTGTTTTTT. As protein: CASSYQRGNTGELFF.

A few counts support this clone. The genes are TRBV9 and TRBJ1-3; no definite D call. CDR3 length: 14 residues. V was clipped by 3 bases and J by 0 bases, with 7 bases between them. Germline V gene data show CDR1 as SGDLS and CDR2 as YYNGEE. The CDR3 loop is CASSEGSSGNTIYF. CDR3 coding DNA: TGTGCCAGCAGCGAAGGGAGCTCTGGAAACACCATATATTTT.

This chain uses TRBV19 with TRBJ2-3, with TRBD2 matching over 7 bases. This CDR3 contains 14 residues. Germline V gives CDR1 LNHDA, CDR2 SQIVND (reference sequence). The V segment lost 10 bases and the J segment 4 bases; nucleotides outside the gene matches: 11. CDR3 DNA: TGTGCCACGCAAGGGCGGGGAGGGTCAGATACGCAGTATTTT. As protein: CATQGRGGSDTQYF.

The chain's CDR3 is CSVEPLWQGDTEAFF. In nucleotides, the CDR3 is TGCAGCGTTGAACCTCTCTGGCAGGGTGACACTGAAGCTTTCTTT. The chain uses TRBV29-1 and TRBJ1-1; TRBD1 is a possible D gene (5 bases). With 2 bases removed from V and 3 bases from J, the gap between germline ends came to 16 bases. Germline V gene data show CDR1 as SQVTM and CDR2 as ANQGSEA. The CDR3 spans 15 residues.

The chain joins TRBV6-4 to TRBJ1-4; D perhaps matches TRBD1 (5 bases). Trimming cost V 1 base and J 3 bases, with 18 bases left between them. This CDR3 has 18 residues. The V gene's germline CDR1 is MRHNA and CDR2 SNTAGT. This CDR3 is CASSDWGRGPEANEKLFF. The CDR3 nucleotides are TGTGCCAGCAGTGACTGGGGAAGGGGCCCCGAAGCTAATGAAAAACTGTTTTTT.

The chain joins TRBV5-1 to TRBJ2-5, with 7 bases aligning to TRBD2. The CDR3 covers 15 residues. V shed 1 base and J 4 bases; nucleotides not matched to a gene: 7. Germline CDR1 is SGHRS and CDR2 is YFSETQ. The CDR3 DNA reads TGCGCCAGCAGCTTGTTGGCTGGGAGGGGAGAGACCCAGTACTTC. Translating gives CASSLLAGRGETQYF.

The chain links TRBV5-5 to TRBJ2-1, with 8 bases lining up with TRBD2. V gave up 4 bases and J gave up 6 bases; unmatched junction bases: 6. CDR3 length: 14 residues. The germline V gene encodes CDR1 SGHKS and CDR2 YYEKEE (reference sequence). As DNA, the CDR3 is TGTGCCAGCAGCATCGGGGGGGGCGGCAATGAGCAGTTCTTC. Protein sequence: CASSIGGGGNEQFF.

The chain carries TRBV12-5 and TRBJ2-5; 12 nucleotides agree with TRBD2. The germline gives CDR1 LGHNT, CDR2 FRNRAP. This CDR3 is built from 16 residues. V shed 2 bases and J 5 bases; nucleotides not matched to a gene: 6. CDR3 protein: CASGLPLAGGLETQYF. The DNA of the CDR3 is TGTGCTAGTGGTTTGCCGCTAGCGGGGGGGCTGGAGACCCAGTACTTC.

The chain joins TRBV5-6 to TRBJ2-1; no clear D gene. Trimming left V 1 base short and J 0 bases short, with 14 bases between. CDR1 is SGHDT and CDR2 is YYEEEE in the germline V gene. The CDR3 has 17 amino acids. The CDR3 bases are TGTGCCAGCAGCTTGTTACTGCTACCGAGCTCCTACAATGAGCAGTTCTTC. It is translated as CASSLLLLPSSYNEQFF.

The V call is TRBV29-1, the J call TRBJ1-2; the match to TRBD1 covers 9 bases. The CDR3 contains 13 residues. J gave up 5 bases and V 4 bases, and 5 bases lay outside the gene matches. Germline CDR1 and CDR2: SQVTM and ANQGSEA. In DNA form, the CDR3 reads TGCAGCGTTGTAACGGACAGGGGATATGGCTACACCTTC. This sequence encodes CSVVTDRGYGYTF.